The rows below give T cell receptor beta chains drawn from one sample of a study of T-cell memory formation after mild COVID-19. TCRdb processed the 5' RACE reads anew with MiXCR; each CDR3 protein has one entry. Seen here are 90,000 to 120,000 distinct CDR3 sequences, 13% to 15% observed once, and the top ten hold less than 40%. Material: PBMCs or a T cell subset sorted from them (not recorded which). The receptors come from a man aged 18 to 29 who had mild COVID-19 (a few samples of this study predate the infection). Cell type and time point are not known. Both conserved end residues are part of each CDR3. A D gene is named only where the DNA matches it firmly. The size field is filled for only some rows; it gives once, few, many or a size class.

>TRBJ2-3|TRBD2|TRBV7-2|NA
CASSLASGEEQYF
TGTGCCAGCAGCTTGGCTAGCGGGGAGGAGCAGTATTTT
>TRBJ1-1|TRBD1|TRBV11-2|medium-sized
CASSLDRVYTEAFF
TGTGCCAGCAGTTTAGACAGGGTCTACACTGAAGCTTTCTTT
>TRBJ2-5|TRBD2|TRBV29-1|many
CSVEDGRGAWETQYF
TGCAGCGTTGAAGATGGGCGGGGGGCCTGGGAGACCCAGTACTTC
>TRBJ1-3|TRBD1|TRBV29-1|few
CSVEATGVGNTIYF
TGCAGCGTTGAAGCGACAGGGGTAGGAAACACCATATATTTT
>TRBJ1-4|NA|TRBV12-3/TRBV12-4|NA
CASSPVEIANEKLFF
TGTGCCAGCAGTCCCGTAGAGATAGCTAATGAAAAACTGTTTTTT
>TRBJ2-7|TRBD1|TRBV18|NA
CASSPQRQGGYEQYF
TGTGCCAGCTCACCCCAAAGACAGGGGGGCTACGAGCAGTACTTC
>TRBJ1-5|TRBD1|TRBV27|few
CASSFSGGAEPQHF
TGTGCCAGCAGTTTCTCAGGGGGCGCGGAGCCCCAGCATTTT
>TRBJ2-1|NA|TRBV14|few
CASSPLEARTYNEQFF
TGTGCCAGCAGCCCCTTAGAGGCGCGCACCTACAATGAGCAGTTCTTC
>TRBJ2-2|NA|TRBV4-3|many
CASSQGERNTGELFF
TGCGCCAGCAGCCAAGGGGAGCGCAACACCGGGGAGCTGTTTTTT
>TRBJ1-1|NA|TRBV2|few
CASSHYGQTNTEAFF
TGTGCCAGCAGCCATTATGGACAGACTAACACTGAAGCTTTCTTT
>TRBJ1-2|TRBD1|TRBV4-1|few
CASSQGQGVYGYTF
TGCGCCAGCAGCCAAGGACAGGGCGTCTATGGCTACACCTTC
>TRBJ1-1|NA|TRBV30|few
CAWSVPPNTEAFF
TGTGCCTGGAGTGTCCCGCCGAACACTGAAGCTTTCTTT
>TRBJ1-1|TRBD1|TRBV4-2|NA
CASSQRPTGLNTEAFF
TGTGCCAGCAGCCAACGTCCGACAGGGCTGAACACTGAAGCTTTCTTT
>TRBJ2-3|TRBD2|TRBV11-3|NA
CASSQWSGGTDTQYF
TGTGCCAGCAGTCAATGGAGCGGGGGGACAGATACGCAGTATTTT